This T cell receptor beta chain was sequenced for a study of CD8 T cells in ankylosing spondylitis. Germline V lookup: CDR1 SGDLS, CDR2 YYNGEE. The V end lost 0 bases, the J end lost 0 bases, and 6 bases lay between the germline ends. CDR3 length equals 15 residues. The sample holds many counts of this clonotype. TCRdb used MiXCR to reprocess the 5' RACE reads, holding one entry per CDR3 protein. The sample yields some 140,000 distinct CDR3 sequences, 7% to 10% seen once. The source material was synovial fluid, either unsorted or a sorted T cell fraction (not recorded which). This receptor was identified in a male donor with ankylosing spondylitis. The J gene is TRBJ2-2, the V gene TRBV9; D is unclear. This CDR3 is CASSVGWANTGELFF. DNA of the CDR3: TGTGCCAGCAGCGTAGGGTGGGCGAACACCGGGGAGCTGTTTTTT.